The T cell receptor beta chain described here comes from a study of blood T cell repertoires in COVID-19. For the study at large: COVID-19 samples collected from the United States, Italy and Spain covered acute and convalescent phases. Sources were T cells, B-cell-depleted T cells, or PBMCs; the material itself was cDNA or gDNA.

V lost 4 bases, J lost 5 bases, and 5 bases stayed unmatched. This CDR3 has 16 amino acids. Under the authors' procedure: For nucleated cells, counts were estimated from reference gene primer amplification. Using immunoSEQ multiplex PCR, the repertoire was profiled, and TCRdb retains in-frame clones only, with some absent. For V, J and clone size, that table is used; D and trimming come from the DNA. The sample lists roughly 260,000 clones; roughly nine tenths were seen once. The J gene is TRBJ2-2, the V gene TRBV23-1; 12 bases agree with TRBD1. TRBV23-1 is reported as an ORF; its role is uncertain. The origin of this receptor is a young woman who had recovered from COVID-19. Sequencing was carried out using PBMCs or T cells enriched from blood (not recorded which). CDR3 nucleotide sequence: TGCGCCAGCAGTCCTCCGGGACAGGGGGCGACCGGGGAGCTGTTTTTT. It translates to CASSPPGQGATGELFF.